Listed here is a single T cell receptor beta chain. The target antigen is unknown. Only patients with CD8+CD57+ cell expansion on flow cytometry were chosen for sequencing. CDR3 size: 14 residues. Germline lookup yields CDR1 LNHDA and CDR2 SQIVND (reference sequence). J lost 2 bases, V lost 8 bases, and 6 bases had no gene match. The data belong to a study of CD8+CD57+ T cells in acquired aplastic anemia. Study-level results: Patients were compared with controls for CD8+ Simpson's diversity, and no significant difference emerged.

TCR beta VDJ combinations and CDR3 sequences were profiled from genomic DNA. MiXCR, applied by TCRdb to the reads, yields one record per CDR3 protein. The table lists about 180,000 distinct CDR3 sequences, roughly 60% of them singletons, with about 42% in the top ten. Material: sorted CD4+, CD8+, or CD8+CD57+ T cells (not recorded which) from PBMCs. This chain connects TRBV19 to TRBJ1-5; 7 bases are a match to TRBD1. The receptor comes from a human donor with aplastic anemia. CDR3 DNA sequence: TGTGCCAGTCAACAGGGGTACGGCAATCAGCCCCAGCATTTT. Protein product: CASQQGYGNQPQHF.